The rows below give T cell receptor beta chains drawn from one sample of a study of B cell selection in AIRE deficiency. Method: immunoSEQ multiplex PCR; TCRdb's copy keeps in-frame clones and lacks some. The sample carries fewer than 30,000 clones, roughly 97% recorded once. The sample comprised CD4+CD127+ conventional T cells sorted from PBMCs. The receptor set was obtained from a human donor in good health. CDR3s include the opening cysteine and the closing phenylalanine or tryptophan. Each record gives: V gene, clone size, J gene, D gene, CDR3 protein. The D gene is left open where the match is weak. For some rows the clone size is stated as once, few or many, or as a class when expanded; others skip it.

v_call: TRBV7-8
clone_size: NA
j_call: TRBJ2-5
d_call: NA
cdr3_aa: CASSSERETQYF

v_call: TRBV7-2
clone_size: NA
j_call: TRBJ2-4
d_call: NA
cdr3_aa: CASSLIRSGALSKNIQYF

v_call: TRBV19
clone_size: NA
j_call: TRBJ2-1
d_call: TRBD2
cdr3_aa: CASRAGSGRYNEQFF

v_call: TRBV28
clone_size: once
j_call: TRBJ1-6
d_call: NA
cdr3_aa: CASTLGRSNSPLHF

v_call: TRBV5-1
clone_size: NA
j_call: TRBJ2-2
d_call: NA
cdr3_aa: CASSLLKGELFF

v_call: TRBV6-1
clone_size: NA
j_call: TRBJ2-3
d_call: TRBD2
cdr3_aa: CASKPGSGSSHTQYF

v_call: TRBV6-9
clone_size: NA
j_call: TRBJ2-7
d_call: NA
cdr3_aa: CASSLRGAQEQYF

v_call: TRBV7-8
clone_size: NA
j_call: TRBJ1-2
d_call: TRBD1
cdr3_aa: CASSDRGYGYTF

v_call: TRBV29-1
clone_size: NA
j_call: TRBJ2-7
d_call: NA
cdr3_aa: CSLPRGGTAIYEQYF

v_call: TRBV6-1
clone_size: once
j_call: TRBJ2-7
d_call: TRBD1
cdr3_aa: CATRTGSSYEQYF

v_call: TRBV5-6
clone_size: NA
j_call: TRBJ1-1
d_call: NA
cdr3_aa: CASSSLTLRDKNTEAFF

v_call: TRBV7-2
clone_size: NA
j_call: TRBJ1-6
d_call: TRBD1
cdr3_aa: CASSLQGAVGSPLHF

v_call: TRBV11-2
clone_size: NA
j_call: TRBJ2-2
d_call: NA
cdr3_aa: CASSLGFGAGELFF

v_call: TRBV4-1
clone_size: NA
j_call: TRBJ2-6
d_call: NA
cdr3_aa: CASSQEPIRFNSGANVLTF

v_call: TRBV6-6
clone_size: NA
j_call: TRBJ1-2
d_call: TRBD1
cdr3_aa: CASSTGTGVGYTF

v_call: TRBV19
clone_size: NA
j_call: TRBJ2-7
d_call: NA
cdr3_aa: CASSLGPGDEQYF

v_call: TRBV6-5
clone_size: NA
j_call: TRBJ2-7
d_call: NA
cdr3_aa: CASSYSTHGSYEQYF

v_call: TRBV7-3
clone_size: few
j_call: TRBJ2-3
d_call: TRBD2
cdr3_aa: CASSPSGSYDTDTQYF

v_call: TRBV4-1
clone_size: NA
j_call: TRBJ2-3
d_call: NA
cdr3_aa: CASSQDAGSTQYF

v_call: TRBV19
clone_size: NA
j_call: TRBJ2-1
d_call: NA
cdr3_aa: CATAGRSPPNEQFF

v_call: TRBV29-1
clone_size: once
j_call: TRBJ2-1
d_call: NA
cdr3_aa: CSVEGRGRGGTISRNEQFF

v_call: TRBV6-5
clone_size: NA
j_call: TRBJ2-1
d_call: TRBD2
cdr3_aa: CARPHSGRANEQFF

v_call: TRBV28
clone_size: NA
j_call: TRBJ2-7
d_call: NA
cdr3_aa: CASSAVREQYF

v_call: TRBV6-6
clone_size: once
j_call: TRBJ2-3
d_call: TRBD2
cdr3_aa: CASSSYGLAGADTQYF